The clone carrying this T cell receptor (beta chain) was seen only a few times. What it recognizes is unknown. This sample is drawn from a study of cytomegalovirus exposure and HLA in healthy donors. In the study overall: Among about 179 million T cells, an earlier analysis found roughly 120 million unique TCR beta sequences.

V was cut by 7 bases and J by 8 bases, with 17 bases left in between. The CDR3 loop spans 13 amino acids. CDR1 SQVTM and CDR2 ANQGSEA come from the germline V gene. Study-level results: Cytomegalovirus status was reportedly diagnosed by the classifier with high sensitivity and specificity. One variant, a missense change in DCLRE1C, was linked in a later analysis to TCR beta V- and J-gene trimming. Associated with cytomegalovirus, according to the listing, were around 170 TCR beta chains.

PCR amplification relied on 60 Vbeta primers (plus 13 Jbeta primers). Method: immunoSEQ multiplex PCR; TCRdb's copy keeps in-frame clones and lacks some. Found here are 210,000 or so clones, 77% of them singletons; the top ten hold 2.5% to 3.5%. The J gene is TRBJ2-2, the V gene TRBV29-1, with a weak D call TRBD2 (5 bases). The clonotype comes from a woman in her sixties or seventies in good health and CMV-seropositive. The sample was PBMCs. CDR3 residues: CSAGSQVTGELFF. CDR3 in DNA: TGCAGCGCGGGATCGCAGGTGACGGGGGAGCTGTTTTTT.